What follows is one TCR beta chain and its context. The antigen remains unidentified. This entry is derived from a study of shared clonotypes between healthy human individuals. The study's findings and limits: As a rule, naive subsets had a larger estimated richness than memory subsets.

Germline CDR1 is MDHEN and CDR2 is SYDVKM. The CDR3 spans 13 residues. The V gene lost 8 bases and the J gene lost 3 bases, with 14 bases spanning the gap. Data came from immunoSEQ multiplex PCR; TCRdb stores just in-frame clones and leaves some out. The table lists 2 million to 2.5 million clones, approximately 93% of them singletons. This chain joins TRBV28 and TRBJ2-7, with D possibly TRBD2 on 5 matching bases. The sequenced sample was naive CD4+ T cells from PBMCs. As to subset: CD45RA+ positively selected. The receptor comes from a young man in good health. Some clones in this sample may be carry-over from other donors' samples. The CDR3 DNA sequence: TGTGCCAGCGGCGATCCCGCGGGCTACGAGCAGTACTTC. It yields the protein CASGDPAGYEQYF.